This T cell receptor (beta chain) was sequenced during a study of T cells in localized non-small cell lung cancer. Study-wide results and limits: Clonality peaked in uninvolved adjacent lung rather than tumor.

Details on this clone: The antigen is undetermined.

The assay was immunoSEQ multiplex PCR, and TCRdb's table has in-frame clones only and misses some. The top ten hold 7.9% of the sample, which has almost 35,000 clones, about 92% seen once. Sequenced here: peripheral blood, sampled before any cancer treatment. This clonotype was sampled from a female donor at least 60 years old with stage I lung adenocarcinoma.

DNA for the CDR3: TGTGCCAGCAGCTTGGGTTCTGACAGGGGCGATGGCTACACCTTC. This translates into CASSLGSDRGDGYTF. The rearrangement uses TRBV5-4 and TRBJ1-2; 8 bases map to TRBD1. The junction had 7 bases not matched to a gene; V was cut back by 0 bases and J by 6 bases. The CDR3 runs to 15 residues. CDR1 and CDR2 (germline): SGHNT, YYREEE (reference sequence).